This T cell receptor (beta chain) was sequenced for a study of blood T cell repertoires in COVID-19 (dated by TCRdb to the early 2020s). As for the study more broadly: Samples from collaborators originated in the United States, Italy and Spain and spanned both the acute and convalescent phases of COVID-19. The material from the prospective study consisted of cDNA or gDNA derived from T cells, B-cell-depleted T cells, or PBMCs. Subjects who had been exposed to COVID-19, were actively infected with it, or had recovered from it provided the deeply sampled blood TCRbeta repertoires that made up the dataset. The repertoires were released in a freely available public database intended as a resource for research on the immune response to SARS-CoV-2. Sample metadata almost always included a de-identified subject ID, COVID-19 status, age in years and sex. Where HLA class I and class II types were available, the types were taken from metadata supplied by the sample provider, not from assay-based typing. The samples were drawn from the first 160 participants of the ongoing ImmuneRACE study and from about 1,200 subjects provided by 6 global collaborators.

With respect to this clone: The antigen this receptor binds is unknown. No clone much larger than this one lies a single base away; base qualities are absent.

Participants in the prospective study were aged roughly 18 to 100 years, lived in more than 20 United States geographic areas, and enrolled through a virtual design. Cohort assignment in the prospective study relied on participant-reported clinical history from a screening survey and a study questionnaire. Recovered participants in ImmuneRACE Cohort 3 were defined as having two consecutive negative NP/OP PCR tests, clearance from a healthcare professional, or resolution of symptoms. In the prospective study, whole blood, serum and a nasopharyngeal or oropharyngeal swab were collected from each participant by mobile phlebotomists. Participants in the prospective study had the option to provide additional blood draws and questionnaires over a 2-month period. Before DNA extraction, prospective study blood samples were shipped either frozen or at room temperature. The immunoSEQ Assay, a bias-controlled multiplex PCR, was used to amplify TCRbeta CDR3 regions from genomic DNA. As for how the authors treated the data: The number of nucleated cells in each sample was estimated from the amplification of reference gene primers within the assay. To quantify the absolute abundance of each unique TCRbeta CDR3 rearrangement, sequence reads were collapsed and filtered. For each sample, productive Simpson clonality was calculated as the square root of Simpson's diversity index across productive rearrangements. The immuneACCESS repertoire file appears here via TCRdb, limited to in-frame rearrangements. These files lack a portion of the clones; in checked studies, under half of the deficit traces to unresolved V genes, and the cause of the others is not known. V and J calls plus clone size are reproduced from that table; the DNA served to infer D and trimming. For this sample the table gives roughly 500,000 clones, of which more than 85% were detected only once. Around 8% of the sample rests with the top ten.

The paper's findings and limits, for the study overall: Clinical and demographic metadata were provided uncurated, with the amount varying by source and participant.

The sequence derives from a woman aged 55-70 years who had recovered from COVID-19. Material: PBMCs or T cells enriched from blood (not recorded which).

The CDR3 is CASSPVDRANEKLFF. The bases read TGTGCCAGCAGTCCGGTAGATCGAGCTAATGAAAAACTGTTTTTT. The V and J segments used are TRBV6-2 or TRBV6-3 and TRBJ1-4; the D gene is unclear. The germline V gene provides CDR1 MNHEY and CDR2 SVGEGT. V is clipped by 5 bases and J by 3 bases, and the sequence between their germline boundaries is 13 bases long. The CDR3 numbers 15 residues from cysteine through phenylalanine. Of the read, only the CDR3 DNA is kept; its 45 bases are in frame from base 1.